This T cell receptor beta chain appears in the sequencing data of a study of CD8 T cells in Susac syndrome. Overall study context: Among the sequenced Susac syndrome patients, 5 or 6 had active disease while eight or nine were in remission.

The germline V and J ends were trimmed by 3 bases and 5 bases, with 17 bases remaining between them. Germline-derived CDR1 and CDR2 are LGHNA and YSLEER. This CDR3 has 15 residues. RNA, at roughly 0.45 to 1 ug, was reverse transcribed with random hexamers. TCRdb passed the immunoSEQ multiplex PCR reads through MiXCR, listing each CDR3 protein once. Among roughly 100,000 distinct CDR3 sequences listed, approximately 94% were seen once. Sequenced: CD8+ T cells from PBMCs. This sequence was found in a human donor with Susac syndrome. The chain employs TRBV4-3 and TRBJ2-7; the D gene is possibly TRBD1 (6 bases). The CDR3 nucleotides read TGCGCCAGCAGCCAGAACAGGGAAGGTCGGCACGAGCAGTACTTC. As protein: CASSQNREGRHEQYF.